This TCR beta chain originates from a study of blood T cell repertoires in COVID-19. The CDR3 totals 15 residues. V shed 6 bases, J shed 5 bases, and the junction held 5 bases outside the gene matches. Germline V gives CDR1 KGHSH, CDR2 LQKENI. This clone came up a few times. The protocol was immunoSEQ multiplex PCR, while the TCRdb copy is restricted to in-frame clones and leaves out a portion. The sample lists over 70,000 clones; roughly four fifths were seen once. The gene calls are TRBV18 and TRBJ2-2; 11 bases fit TRBD2. This TCR derives from a human donor in a cohort sampled during active COVID-19. Sequencing input: peripheral blood. The CDR3 region is CASSSTSGGTGELFF. The CDR3 DNA sequence: TGTGCCAGCTCCTCCACTAGCGGGGGTACCGGGGAGCTGTTTTTT.